Here is one T cell receptor (beta chain) with its context. Its antigen is currently not known. Base qualities are not provided; no much larger clone lies one nucleotide away. The data originate from a study of identical twins (dated by TCRdb to 2016 to 2018). Some background on the complete study: To test whether fetal clonotypes persist, this study deep-sequenced TCR alpha and beta repertoires from monozygotic twins, from unrelated adults of various ages, and from cord blood. Replicate twin experiments were performed at different times using different library preparation protocols to rule out contamination. The investigation overall reported the following: In beta out-of-frame sequences, excess twin sharing was weaker, because having fewer shared sequences lowered the signal-to-noise ratio. Because the same donors could not be followed over many years, the conclusions relied on cross-sectional statistical analysis. Abundant cord blood beta clonotypes had fewer insertions, young adult naive repertoires showed a similar but weaker trend, and memory repertoires showed no such trend. Recombination models systematically underestimated out-of-frame TCR alpha sharing in monozygotic twins but agreed with sharing between unrelated individuals. Compared with coincidental sharing between unrelated individuals, out-of-frame TCR alpha sequences shared between twins showed an excess of sequences with low generation probability. Invariant T cells such as MAIT and iNKT could partly confound zero-insertion analyses, although diverse VJ usage argued against such confounding for most clonotypes.

Only healthy Caucasian donors were included. Three pairs of female monozygotic twins, all aged roughly 18 to 29 years, made up the twin cohort. Peripheral blood mononuclear cells were the source from which RNA for the TCR libraries was isolated. Spanning cysteine to phenylalanine, the CDR3 consists of 18 amino acids. This entry keeps only the CDR3 DNA: 54 bases, framed from base 1. Reading the germline V gene gives CDR1 MNHEY and CDR2 SVGAGI. V lost 0 bases and J lost 3 bases; the stretch between them is 21 bases long. Libraries were built with 5' RACE. Instrument used: Illumina HiSeq 2000. Template switching added a universal primer binding site, and the final cDNA carried a unique molecular identifier that allowed TCR cDNA molecules to be counted accurately. First-strand cDNA for TCR alpha and beta chains was synthesized from specific primers in the conserved constant-segment region. Each cDNA library was double barcoded, with a SMART-Mk sample barcode plus Illumina barcodes, to control for contamination. Two successive PCR steps introduced TruSeq adapter sequences along with Illumina sample barcodes. The Illumina HiSeq platform was used with custom primers to sequence TCR alpha and beta cDNA libraries. The authors' analysis ran thus. MiGEC processed the raw reads to extract unique molecular identifiers, while MiXCR was used to determine the CDR3 positions. For each individual, recombination models were inferred using an EM algorithm with the repgenHMM and IGoR tools. Shared clonotypes were analyzed with the tcR package in R, and sharing was normalized by the product of cloneset sizes. To study raw recombination without the effects of thymic and clonal selection, out-of-frame nonproductive sequences were analyzed. TCRdb reran the public reads through fastp at Q25 and MiXCR, keeping productive beta chains. Merged by CDR3 protein, the rows form single entries marked with the most common genes and DNA. It is TCRdb's table, rather than the study itself, that gives the V and J calls and clone size. This sample is represented by about 790,000 distinct CDR3 sequences; around a sixth of them were singletons. The ten most abundant clones make up about 12% of the sample.

These records were also assigned to another study, of T cells expressing NK-cell markers. As the second publication notes: TCR beta-chain repertoires were profiled in sorted CD3+CD56+NKG2C+, CD3+CD56+NKG2C- and CD3+CD56-NKG2C+ T-cell subsets from fewer than 10 donors. Among the eight sequenced donors, seven were HCMV-seropositive and one was HCMV-seronegative. To restrict sorting to alphabetaTCR-expressing T cells, an anti-gammadeltaTCR antibody was added in several experiments. In five to seven donors, the dominant CD3+CD56+NKG2C+ clonotypes were found to rank among the top 10 CD8+ clonotypes and to make up roughly 1.0-7.5% of CD8+ T cells. Those dominant clonotypes were again the most abundant among CD3+CD56-NKG2C+ cells in several donors, at about 25-60.1%. It remained unclear whether the expanded NKG2C-expressing T cell clones were specific for HCMV antigens. Randomly selected healthy volunteers, three men and five women, were used as the eight sequenced donors. A commercial ELISA kit detecting HCMV-specific IgG in serum was used to determine HCMV serostatus. For roughly 6 donors, bulk peripheral blood T-cell repertoires were additionally sequenced from unsorted PBMC. Reads were demultiplexed and grouped by UMI with MIGEC, and clonotypes were assembled and quantified with MiTCR. Only TCR cDNA sequences supported by at least two reads were kept to exclude erroneous sequences. The tcR package was used for downstream repertoire analysis, and clonotypes were matched across fractions by CDR3 nucleotide sequence plus V segment. VDJmatch was used to annotate antigen specificity against VDJdb, with one amino acid substitution in CDR3 allowed.

The receptor was isolated from a young woman in good health. The source material was PBMCs. Rearrangement joined TRBV6-5 to TRBJ2-7, and TRBD2 may be the D gene, going by 6 matching bases. The CDR3 protein sequence reads: CASSYSRISGLPFYEQYF. The DNA is as follows: TGTGCCAGCAGTTACTCGAGGATTTCCGGACTACCCTTCTACGAGCAGTACTTC.